Listed below are T cell receptor beta chains from one sample, sequenced in a study of blood T cell repertoires in COVID-19. Some clones are missing from TCRdb's copy, which holds only in-frame ones; the method was immunoSEQ multiplex PCR. This sample has roughly 22,000 clones, with approximately 90% found just once. Input material: peripheral blood. All receptors derive from a man between 65 and 80 years old with active COVID-19. Both conserved end residues are part of each CDR3. The order of the fields is D gene, V gene, clone size, J gene, CDR3 protein, CDR3 DNA. D genes are given only for firm matches. Part of the rows lack a size; the others show once, few, many or a class for expanded clones.

D gene: NA
V gene: TRBV7-6
clone size: NA
J gene: TRBJ2-7
CDR3 protein: CASSSSGGGSYEQYF
CDR3 DNA: TGTGCCAGCAGTTCCTCCGGGGGTGGGAGCTACGAGCAGTACTTC

D gene: NA
V gene: TRBV7-6
clone size: NA
J gene: TRBJ2-3
CDR3 protein: CASSLYSRGFSVDYTDTQYF
CDR3 DNA: TGTGCCAGCAGCTTATATTCGCGCGGATTTTCGGTCGACTACACAGATACGCAGTATTTT

D gene: TRBD1
V gene: TRBV24-1
clone size: NA
J gene: TRBJ2-3
CDR3 protein: CATSDSGTGKWRHTQYF
CDR3 DNA: TGTGCCACCAGTGATTCGGGGACAGGGAAATGGAGGCATACGCAGTATTTT

D gene: NA
V gene: TRBV28
clone size: NA
J gene: TRBJ2-5
CDR3 protein: CASSPRDTSGPPYF
CDR3 DNA: TGTGCCAGCAGTCCCCGGGACACCTCAGGCCCACCGTACTTC

D gene: TRBD1
V gene: TRBV3-1/TRBV3-2
clone size: NA
J gene: TRBJ1-5
CDR3 protein: CASSPDRAGQPQHF
CDR3 DNA: TGTGCCAGCAGCCCCGACAGGGCCGGTCAGCCCCAGCATTTT

D gene: TRBD2
V gene: TRBV14
clone size: NA
J gene: TRBJ2-1
CDR3 protein: CASSQDWGGDEQFF
CDR3 DNA: TGTGCCAGCAGCCAAGACTGGGGAGGGGATGAGCAGTTCTTC

D gene: TRBD2
V gene: TRBV5-1
clone size: few
J gene: TRBJ2-4
CDR3 protein: CASSYRVGGLAGDYDIQYF
CDR3 DNA: TGCGCCAGCAGCTACAGGGTGGGTGGACTAGCGGGAGATTACGACATTCAGTACTTC

D gene: NA
V gene: TRBV2
clone size: NA
J gene: TRBJ2-7
CDR3 protein: CASSAGERGAHEQYF
CDR3 DNA: TGTGCCAGCAGTGCAGGTGAACGGGGGGCCCACGAGCAGTACTTC

D gene: TRBD2
V gene: TRBV15
clone size: NA
J gene: TRBJ2-5
CDR3 protein: CATARARLAGKETQYF
CDR3 DNA: TGTGCCACAGCACGGGCCCGGCTAGCGGGGAAGGAGACCCAGTACTTC

D gene: TRBD1
V gene: TRBV19
clone size: NA
J gene: TRBJ1-2
CDR3 protein: CASQDRGWGYTF
CDR3 DNA: TGTGCCAGCCAGGACAGGGGATGGGGCTACACCTTC

D gene: TRBD1
V gene: TRBV19
clone size: NA
J gene: TRBJ2-7
CDR3 protein: CASSIDGQGTPYEQYF
CDR3 DNA: TGTGCCAGTAGTATAGACGGACAGGGGACGCCCTACGAGCAGTACTTC

D gene: TRBD2
V gene: TRBV3-1/TRBV3-2
clone size: NA
J gene: TRBJ2-4
CDR3 protein: CASSQDLGLVKYIQYF
CDR3 DNA: TGTGCCAGCAGCCAAGATTTAGGACTAGTCAAATACATTCAGTACTTC

D gene: TRBD1
V gene: TRBV19
clone size: NA
J gene: TRBJ2-7
CDR3 protein: CASSPGQSYEQYF
CDR3 DNA: TGTGCCAGTAGCCCGGGACAGTCCTACGAGCAGTACTTC

D gene: TRBD2
V gene: TRBV7-2
clone size: NA
J gene: TRBJ2-3
CDR3 protein: CASSDVGLAGFSSTDTQYF
CDR3 DNA: TGTGCCAGCAGCGATGTGGGACTAGCGGGGTTCTCTAGCACAGATACGCAGTATTTT

D gene: NA
V gene: TRBV7-2
clone size: NA
J gene: TRBJ1-5
CDR3 protein: CASSLANSGPGGKSNQPQHF
CDR3 DNA: TGTGCCAGCAGCTTAGCAAATTCCGGGCCGGGAGGAAAGAGCAATCAGCCCCAGCATTTT

D gene: TRBD1
V gene: TRBV28
clone size: once
J gene: TRBJ1-2
CDR3 protein: CASSSGQGAYGYTF
CDR3 DNA: TGTGCCAGCAGTTCCGGACAGGGGGCGTATGGCTACACCTTC

D gene: TRBD1
V gene: TRBV11-2
clone size: NA
J gene: TRBJ2-3
CDR3 protein: CASSLGGTGPVGTQYF
CDR3 DNA: TGTGCCAGCAGCTTAGGCGGGACAGGGCCCGTCGGGACGCAGTATTTT

D gene: TRBD2
V gene: TRBV6-2/TRBV6-3
clone size: once
J gene: TRBJ2-3
CDR3 protein: CASSPAGTRVPDTQYF
CDR3 DNA: TGTGCCAGCAGTCCCGCCGGGACTAGAGTTCCCGATACGCAGTATTTT

D gene: TRBD2
V gene: TRBV30
clone size: NA
J gene: TRBJ2-5
CDR3 protein: CAWSVRRGGRGTQYF
CDR3 DNA: TGTGCCTGGAGTGTAAGACGAGGCGGGAGAGGAACCCAGTACTTC

D gene: NA
V gene: TRBV6-2/TRBV6-3
clone size: NA
J gene: TRBJ1-1
CDR3 protein: CASSFQGTDTEAFF
CDR3 DNA: TGTGCCAGCAGTTTCCAGGGTACGGACACTGAAGCTTTCTTT

D gene: NA
V gene: TRBV27
clone size: NA
J gene: TRBJ2-7
CDR3 protein: CASSRGGGGAYEQYF
CDR3 DNA: TGTGCCAGCAGTCGCGGCGGAGGGGGGGCCTACGAGCAGTACTTC

D gene: NA
V gene: TRBV4-3
clone size: NA
J gene: TRBJ2-1
CDR3 protein: CASSQSPRSSYNEQFF
CDR3 DNA: TGCGCCAGCAGCCAAAGCCCAAGAAGCTCCTACAATGAGCAGTTCTTC

D gene: NA
V gene: TRBV15
clone size: NA
J gene: TRBJ2-5
CDR3 protein: CATSRDGGGQGQETQYF
CDR3 DNA: TGTGCCACCAGCAGAGATGGGGGGGGACAAGGGCAAGAGACCCAGTACTTC

D gene: TRBD2
V gene: TRBV6-6
clone size: NA
J gene: TRBJ2-7
CDR3 protein: CASSSPTSGSLYEQYF
CDR3 DNA: TGTGCCAGCAGTTCCCCGACTAGCGGGAGTCTCTACGAGCAGTACTTC

D gene: TRBD2
V gene: TRBV9
clone size: NA
J gene: TRBJ2-1
CDR3 protein: CASSVLVGGSAEQFF
CDR3 DNA: TGTGCCAGCAGCGTATTAGTCGGCGGGAGCGCTGAGCAGTTCTTC

D gene: NA
V gene: TRBV11-2
clone size: NA
J gene: TRBJ1-1
CDR3 protein: CASSFLPGKNTEAFF
CDR3 DNA: TGTGCCAGCAGCTTCCTTCCAGGGAAGAACACTGAAGCTTTCTTT

D gene: TRBD1
V gene: TRBV5-4
clone size: NA
J gene: TRBJ2-5
CDR3 protein: CASRSQGALGETQYF
CDR3 DNA: TGTGCCAGCAGGTCCCAGGGGGCCCTTGGAGAGACCCAGTACTTC

D gene: NA
V gene: TRBV5-1
clone size: NA
J gene: TRBJ1-5
CDR3 protein: CASSLGGSNQPQHF
CDR3 DNA: TGCGCCAGCAGCCTCGGGGGTAGCAATCAGCCCCAGCATTTT

D gene: NA
V gene: TRBV29-1
clone size: NA
J gene: TRBJ2-1
CDR3 protein: CSVDGGQNNNEQFF
CDR3 DNA: TGCAGCGTTGACGGAGGTCAGAACAACAATGAGCAGTTCTTC

D gene: NA
V gene: TRBV12-2
clone size: NA
J gene: TRBJ2-3
CDR3 protein: CASRLGASGLTTDTQYF
CDR3 DNA: TGTGCAAGTCGCTTAGGGGCCTCGGGACTTACCACAGATACGCAGTATTTT

D gene: NA
V gene: TRBV5-4
clone size: once
J gene: TRBJ1-2
CDR3 protein: CASSLPGYPGYTF
CDR3 DNA: TGTGCCAGCAGCTTGCCAGGTTATCCCGGCTACACCTTC

D gene: NA
V gene: TRBV6-1
clone size: NA
J gene: TRBJ1-2
CDR3 protein: CASSEALGSNYGYTF
CDR3 DNA: TGTGCCAGCAGTGAAGCGCTGGGGAGTAACTATGGCTACACCTTC

D gene: TRBD2
V gene: TRBV7-2
clone size: NA
J gene: TRBJ2-3
CDR3 protein: CASSLAPLAGGTDTQYF
CDR3 DNA: TGTGCCAGCAGCTTAGCTCCGCTAGCGGGGGGCACAGATACGCAGTATTTT

D gene: NA
V gene: TRBV4-3
clone size: once
J gene: TRBJ1-5
CDR3 protein: CASSQGDSSNQPQHF
CDR3 DNA: TGCGCCAGCAGCCAGGGCGACAGTAGCAATCAGCCCCAGCATTTT

D gene: TRBD1
V gene: TRBV7-2
clone size: NA
J gene: TRBJ2-1
CDR3 protein: CASSFRGLAYNEQFF
CDR3 DNA: TGTGCCAGCAGCTTCAGGGGGCTAGCCTACAATGAGCAGTTCTTC

D gene: TRBD2
V gene: TRBV9
clone size: NA
J gene: TRBJ2-3
CDR3 protein: CASSFLAVTDTQYF
CDR3 DNA: TGTGCCAGCAGCTTCCTAGCGGTCACAGATACGCAGTATTTT

D gene: TRBD1
V gene: TRBV19
clone size: NA
J gene: TRBJ1-5
CDR3 protein: CATRTGGGRNQPQHF
CDR3 DNA: TGTGCCACCAGGACAGGAGGCGGCAGGAATCAGCCCCAGCATTTT